These 10 T cell receptor beta chains originate from one sample sequenced in a study of T cells expressing NK-cell markers. Reprocessing the 5' RACE reads, TCRdb reports a single entry for every CDR3 protein and omits DNA. The sample is made up of around 380,000 distinct CDR3 sequences, and the top ten hold 9.5% to 12% of it. Sequenced material: blood T cells: a sorted CD56 or NKG2C T cell subset, CD4+ or CD8+ T cells, or bulk PBMC T cells (not recorded which). The receptors were gathered from a woman between 45 and 65 years old in good health.

This chain joins TRBV18 and TRBJ2-5; TCRdb outputs TRBD1, but without DNA this stays unchecked. The CDR3 extends over 14 amino acids. The germline V gene has CDR1 KGHSH and CDR2 LQKENI. The CDR3 protein is CASSHDRGTETQYF.

The CDR3 sequence: CASSLGTSGEANTGELFF. The rearrangement joins TRBV5-1 to TRBJ2-2; TCRdb's assignment of TRBD2 cannot be checked, as there is no DNA. Germline values: CDR1 SGHRS, CDR2 YFSETQ. The CDR3 length is 18 residues.

This sequence joins TRBV2 and TRBJ2-5. The germline V gene has CDR1 SNHLY and CDR2 FYNNEI. The CDR3 consists of 15 residues. CDR3 in amino acids: CASSELGSYQETQYF.

CDR3 residues: CASSKFSPADSAGELFF. J is TRBJ2-2 and V is TRBV12-3 or TRBV12-4; TCRdb returns TRBD2, unconfirmable since there is no DNA. This CDR3 has 17 residues.

The chain recombines TRBV27 with TRBJ2-5; TCRdb designates TRBD1, a call that cannot be tested without DNA. Germline V gene sequence: CDR1 MNHEY, CDR2 SMNVEV (reference sequence). CDR3 length: 17 amino acids. The CDR3 region is CASSLFPGDKQASAQYF.

The CDR3: CSASRRTSAADTQYF. V and J are TRBV20-1 and TRBJ2-3; the D call from TCRdb, TRBD2, cannot be confirmed without DNA. CDR3 length equals 15 residues. In germline, CDR1 is DFQATT, CDR2 SNEGSKA (reference sequence).

V gene TRBV12-3 or TRBV12-4 combines with J gene TRBJ2-3; TCRdb indicates TRBD2, and absent DNA this call remains unverified. The CDR3 loop spans 16 amino acids. CDR3 loop: CASSLGSGRSTDTQYF.

V usage is TRBV20-1 and J usage is TRBJ2-3. This CDR3 has 13 residues. The germline CDR1 and CDR2 sequences are DFQATT and SNEGSKA (reference sequence). This CDR3 is CSARFRSTDTQYF.

The genes are TRBV5-1 and TRBJ2-1; TCRdb gives TRBD2 as the D gene, but with no DNA this cannot be confirmed. Germline CDR1 reads SGHRS; CDR2 reads YFSETQ. This CDR3 region has 17 residues. This chain's CDR3 is CASSATSGSGGYNEQFF.

The chain has TRBV28 and TRBJ2-2. Germline CDR1 is MDHEN and CDR2 is SYDVKM. The length of the CDR3 is 11 residues. The CDR3 loop reads CASSKQGELFF.